This T cell receptor (beta chain) was observed in a study of neoadjuvant nivolumab and ipilimumab in lung cancer. Study-wide findings and caveats: Resected-tumor TCR richness correlated positively with pretherapy blood richness. Compared with tumor-adjacent uninvolved lung, resected tumors showed greater richness and clonality.

Germline-derived CDR1 and CDR2 are LGHNA and YNFKEQ. Trimming stripped 6 bases from V and 3 bases from J, with 11 bases between. The CDR3 consists of 13 residues. Assay: immunoSEQ multiplex PCR; the TCRdb copy retains only in-frame clones and omits some. The sample includes around 6,000 clones, around 60% of them seen just once. With respect to this clone: Its antigen remains unknown.

This clonotype was obtained from an adult with non-small cell lung cancer. This rearrangement joins TRBV4-2 to TRBJ2-5, with D possibly being TRBD1 or TRBD2 (5 bases each). Source: tumor tissue, taken after neoadjuvant nivolumab, alone or with ipilimumab, at or shortly before surgery. CDR3 residues: CASRRGTEETQYF. CDR3 bases: TGTGCCAGCAGACGTGGGACCGAAGAGACCCAGTACTTC.